The rows below give T cell receptor beta chains drawn from one sample of a study of cytomegalovirus exposure and HLA in healthy donors. Clones were read by immunoSEQ multiplex PCR, and TCRdb kept only the in-frame ones, dropping some. Of about 160,000 clones listed, around 90% were seen once; the top ten hold over 0.8%. The sequenced material came from PBMCs. The receptors shown here come from a woman in her 30s in good health and CMV-seronegative. Each CDR3 is given with its conserved first and last residue. A D gene is named only where the DNA matches it firmly. Only some rows state a clone size, as once, few, many or a class for expanded clones.

>TRBV18|-|TRBD1|TRBJ2-5
CASSPRTGRETQYF
TGTGCCAGCTCACCACGGACAGGGCGAGAGACCCAGTACTTC
>TRBV11-2|few|-|TRBJ1-3
CASSLAAGYGNTIYF
TGTGCCAGCAGCTTAGCGGCAGGGTATGGAAACACCATATATTTT
>TRBV10-2|-|-|TRBJ1-5
CASRENSNQPQHF
TGCGCCAGCCGGGAAAATAGCAATCAGCCCCAGCATTTT
>TRBV25-1|-|-|TRBJ1-2
CASSSAWTPANYGYTF
TGTGCCAGCAGTTCTGCGTGGACACCAGCTAACTATGGCTACACCTTC
>TRBV5-5|few|TRBD1|TRBJ2-7
CASSLAWDRMYEQYF
TGTGCCAGCAGCTTGGCCTGGGACAGGATGTACGAGCAGTACTTC
>TRBV9|-|TRBD1|TRBJ2-6
CASSARDRESGANVLTF
TGTGCCAGCAGCGCCCGGGACAGGGAATCTGGGGCCAACGTCCTGACTTTC
>TRBV28|-|-|TRBJ1-1
CALSGQGRFTEAFF
TGTGCCCTCTCGGGCCAGGGGCGGTTTACTGAAGCTTTCTTT
>TRBV6-6|-|TRBD1|TRBJ2-2
CASSPPDRGTGELFF
TGTGCCAGCAGCCCCCCGGACAGGGGGACCGGGGAGCTGTTTTTT
>TRBV5-5|-|-|TRBJ2-5
CASSRGALQETQYF
TGTGCCAGCAGCCGGGGGGCCCTCCAAGAGACCCAGTACTTC
>TRBV7-9|-|-|TRBJ2-1
CASSLERTDYNEQFF
TGTGCCAGCAGCTTAGAAAGGACTGACTACAATGAGCAGTTCTTC
>TRBV18|few|TRBD2|TRBJ2-3
CASSPKAGVGTQYF
TGTGCCAGCTCACCAAAGGCGGGAGTAGGGACGCAGTATTTT
>TRBV5-1|once|-|TRBJ2-5
CASSLELKETQYF
TGCGCCAGCAGCTTGGAACTCAAAGAGACCCAGTACTTC
>TRBV29-1|-|-|TRBJ1-4
CSVGGGSGEKLFF
TGCAGCGTTGGGGGGGGGTCCGGTGAAAAACTGTTTTTT
>TRBV2|-|-|TRBJ2-3
CAIGLNQKVDTQYF
TGTGCCATTGGACTCAACCAGAAGGTAGATACGCAGTATTTT
>TRBV7-6|few|-|TRBJ2-7
CASSLGAGRAYEQYF
TGTGCCAGCAGCCTTGGGGCGGGACGTGCCTACGAGCAGTACTTC
>TRBV9|-|TRBD2|TRBJ2-5
CASSVAAGGGETQYF
TGTGCCAGCAGCGTAGCCGCGGGAGGTGGGGAGACCCAGTACTTC
>TRBV5-1|-|TRBD1|TRBJ2-5
CASTRGDSQETQYF
TGCGCCAGCACCCGAGGGGACAGCCAAGAGACCCAGTACTTC
>TRBV7-9|once|TRBD1|TRBJ2-7
CASRPPGQRYEQYF
TGTGCCAGCAGGCCCCCGGGACAGCGGTACGAGCAGTACTTC
>TRBV7-8|-|-|TRBJ1-2
CASSLAGSGAANYGYTF
TGTGCCAGCAGCTTAGCGGGATCTGGGGCGGCTAACTATGGCTACACCTTC
>TRBV6-6|-|TRBD2|TRBJ2-7
CASSYGTSHPEQYF
TGTGCCAGCAGTTACGGGACTAGTCACCCCGAGCAGTACTTC
>TRBV19|-|-|TRBJ2-1
CAVAESYPSNEQFF
TGTGCCGTAGCCGAATCCTATCCTTCCAATGAGCAGTTCTTC
>TRBV5-1|-|TRBD1|TRBJ1-2
CASSGTGTGGDYGYTF
TGCGCCAGCAGCGGAACCGGGACAGGGGGCGACTATGGCTACACCTTC
>TRBV28|-|TRBD1|TRBJ2-7
CASSLSGQGTDEQYF
TGTGCCAGCAGTTTATCGGGACAGGGAACCGACGAGCAGTACTTC
>TRBV27|-|-|TRBJ2-1
CASSLREGNEQFF
TGTGCCAGCAGTTTGCGTGAGGGCAATGAGCAGTTCTTC
>TRBV6-5|-|-|TRBJ1-1
CASRRGGSTEAFF
TGTGCCAGCAGGAGGGGGGGGAGTACTGAAGCTTTCTTT
>TRBV7-8|-|-|TRBJ2-3
CASSPPAGVGDTQYF
TGTGCCAGCAGCCCCCCGGCCGGGGTCGGGGATACGCAGTATTTT
>TRBV7-9|once|-|TRBJ2-3
CASSGAGVSSTDTQYF
TGTGCCAGCAGCGGAGCCGGGGTATCTAGCACAGATACGCAGTATTTT
>TRBV29-1|-|-|TRBJ2-7
CSVVRDSYEQYF
TGCAGCGTTGTACGGGATTCCTACGAGCAGTACTTC
>TRBV14|-|-|TRBJ1-1
CASSHLTLNTEAFF
TGTGCCAGCAGCCACTTAACACTGAACACTGAAGCTTTCTTT
>TRBV7-2|-|TRBD2|TRBJ2-1
CASSLGAGGLGEQFF
TGTGCCAGCAGCTTAGGAGCGGGAGGGCTCGGGGAGCAGTTCTTC
>TRBV29-1|-|TRBD1|TRBJ1-2
CSVRGEEQGSPYGYTF
TGCAGCGTTAGGGGTGAGGAACAGGGGTCCCCCTATGGCTACACCTTC
>TRBV30|-|-|TRBJ1-1
CAWDGGGRAFF
TGTGCCTGGGACGGGGGGGGTAGAGCTTTCTTT
>TRBV7-9|-|TRBD1|TRBJ1-4
CASSLLDRGRSNEKLFF
TGTGCCAGCAGCTTACTAGACAGGGGGCGGTCTAATGAAAAACTGTTTTTT
>TRBV27|-|-|TRBJ2-7
CASSFGPNGNEQYF
TGTGCCAGCAGTTTCGGCCCGAACGGGAACGAGCAGTACTTC
>TRBV7-9|-|TRBD1|TRBJ1-6
CASSLDGTGKNSPLHF
TGTGCCAGCAGCTTAGATGGGACAGGGAAGAATTCACCCCTCCACTTT
>TRBV7-8|-|-|TRBJ2-3
CASSSRARDTQYF
TGTGCCAGCAGCTCGAGGGCTAGGGATACGCAGTATTTT
>TRBV6-5|-|TRBD2|TRBJ2-7
CASSRLAGGTYEQYF
TGTGCCAGCAGCCGACTAGCGGGAGGGACCTACGAGCAGTACTTC
>TRBV19|-|-|TRBJ1-5
CASTPSGRGGQPQHF
TGTGCCAGTACCCCATCAGGCAGGGGAGGGCAGCCCCAGCATTTT
>TRBV28|once|-|TRBJ2-2
CASSLGSLGDTGELFF
TGTGCCAGCAGTTTAGGGAGTCTTGGGGACACCGGGGAGCTGTTTTTT
>TRBV4-2|once|TRBD2|TRBJ2-7
CASSQTTAGGPYEQYF
TGTGCCAGCAGCCAAACTACAGCGGGAGGACCGTACGAGCAGTACTTC
>TRBV5-1|-|TRBD1|TRBJ2-5
CASRVPGQGRETQYF
TGCGCCAGCAGAGTCCCGGGACAGGGGCGAGAGACCCAGTACTTC
>TRBV10-1|-|-|TRBJ2-7
CASSDGRRSYEQYF
TGCGCCAGCAGTGACGGAAGGAGGTCCTACGAGCAGTACTTC
>TRBV5-3|-|-|TRBJ2-3
CARSLDRRGPVIPGDTQYF
TGTGCCAGAAGCTTGGACAGGCGGGGACCTGTAATCCCGGGAGATACGCAGTATTTT
>TRBV5-1|once|TRBD1|TRBJ1-2
CASRPGQDYYGYTF
TGCGCCAGCAGGCCGGGACAGGATTACTATGGCTACACCTTC
>TRBV27|-|TRBD1|TRBJ2-7
CAIRDRAPSSSYEQYF
TGTGCCATTCGGGACAGGGCCCCTTCAAGCTCCTACGAGCAGTACTTC
>TRBV7-2|-|TRBD2|TRBJ2-3
CASSELAGVTDTQYF
TGTGCCAGCAGTGAACTAGCGGGGGTTACAGATACGCAGTATTTT
>TRBV7-9|-|TRBD1|TRBJ2-7
CASSSNRGKGSYEQYF
TGTGCCAGCAGCTCGAACAGGGGTAAGGGGTCCTACGAGCAGTACTTC
>TRBV29-1|-|-|TRBJ2-7
CSVGQAAYEQYF
TGCAGCGTTGGACAGGCCGCCTACGAGCAGTACTTC
>TRBV6-6|-|-|TRBJ1-3
CASDRQGKTGNTIYF
TGTGCCAGCGATCGTCAGGGGAAAACTGGAAACACCATATATTTT
>TRBV29-1|-|-|TRBJ2-1
CSVDSGRILGQFF
TGCAGCGTTGACTCAGGGAGGATTCTTGGGCAGTTCTTC
>TRBV19|-|TRBD1|TRBJ2-2
CASTVRGDSNTGELFF
TGTGCCAGTACCGTCCGTGGGGACAGTAACACCGGGGAGCTGTTTTTT
>TRBV6-5|-|-|TRBJ1-6
CASSYQGSNSPLHF
TGTGCCAGCAGTTACCAGGGGTCAAATTCACCCCTCCACTTT
>TRBV7-9|-|TRBD2|TRBJ2-7
CASSLASGAGGSGEQYF
TGTGCCAGCAGCTTAGCGTCTGGTGCGGGAGGGTCGGGCGAGCAGTACTTC
>TRBV7-2|-|TRBD2|TRBJ2-3
CASTSGGAGTDTQYF
TGTGCCAGCACCAGCGGGGGGGCCGGCACAGATACGCAGTATTTT